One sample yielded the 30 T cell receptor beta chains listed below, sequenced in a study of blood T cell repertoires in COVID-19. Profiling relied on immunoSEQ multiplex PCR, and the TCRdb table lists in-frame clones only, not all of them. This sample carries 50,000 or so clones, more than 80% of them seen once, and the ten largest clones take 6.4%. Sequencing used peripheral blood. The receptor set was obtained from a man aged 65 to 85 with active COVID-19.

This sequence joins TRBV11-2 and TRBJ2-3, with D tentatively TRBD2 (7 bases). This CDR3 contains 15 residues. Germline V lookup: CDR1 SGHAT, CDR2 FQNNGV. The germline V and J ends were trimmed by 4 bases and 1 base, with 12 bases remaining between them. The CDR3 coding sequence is TGTGCCAGCAGCTATAGGGGGGGAGGCACAGATACGCAGTATTTT. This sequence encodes CASSYRGGGTDTQYF.

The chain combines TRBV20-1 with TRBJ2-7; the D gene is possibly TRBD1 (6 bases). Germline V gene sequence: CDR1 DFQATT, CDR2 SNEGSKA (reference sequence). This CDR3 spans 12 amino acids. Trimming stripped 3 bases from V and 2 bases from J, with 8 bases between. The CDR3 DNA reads TGCAGTGCTAGTAGGGACACCTACGAGCAGTACTTC. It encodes CSASRDTYEQYF.

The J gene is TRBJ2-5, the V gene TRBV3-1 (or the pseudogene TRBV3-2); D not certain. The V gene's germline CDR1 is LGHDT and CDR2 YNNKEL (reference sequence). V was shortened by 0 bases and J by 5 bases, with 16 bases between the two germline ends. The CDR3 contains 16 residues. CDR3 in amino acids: CASSQDPASTRETQYF. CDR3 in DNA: TGTGCCAGCAGCCAAGATCCGGCTTCGACCAGGGAGACCCAGTACTTC.

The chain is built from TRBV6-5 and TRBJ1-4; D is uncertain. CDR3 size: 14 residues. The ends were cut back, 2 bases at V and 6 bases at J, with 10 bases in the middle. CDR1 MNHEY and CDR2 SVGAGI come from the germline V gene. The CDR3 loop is CASSYPQRDEKLFF. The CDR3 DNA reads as TGTGCCAGCAGTTACCCGCAAAGAGATGAAAAACTGTTTTTT.

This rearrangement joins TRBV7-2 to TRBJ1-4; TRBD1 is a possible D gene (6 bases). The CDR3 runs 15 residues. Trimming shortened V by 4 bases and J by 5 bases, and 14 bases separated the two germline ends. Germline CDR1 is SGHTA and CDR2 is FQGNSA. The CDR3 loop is CASSSTGSLNEKLFF. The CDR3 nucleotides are TGTGCCAGCAGCTCGACAGGAAGCCTAAATGAAAAACTGTTTTTT.

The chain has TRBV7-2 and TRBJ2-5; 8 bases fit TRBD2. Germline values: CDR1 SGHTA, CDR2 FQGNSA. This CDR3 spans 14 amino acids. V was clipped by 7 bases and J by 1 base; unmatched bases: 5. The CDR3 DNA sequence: TGTGCCAGCAAACCCGGGACTAGCCAAGAGACCCAGTACTTC. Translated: CASKPGTSQETQYF.

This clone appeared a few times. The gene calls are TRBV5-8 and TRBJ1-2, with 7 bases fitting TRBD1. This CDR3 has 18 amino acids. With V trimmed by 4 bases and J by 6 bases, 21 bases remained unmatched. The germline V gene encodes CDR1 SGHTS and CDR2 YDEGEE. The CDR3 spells CASSRGTEGSLFLDGYTF. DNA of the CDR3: TGTGCCAGCAGCCGCGGGACAGAAGGCTCCCTTTTCTTGGATGGCTACACCTTC.

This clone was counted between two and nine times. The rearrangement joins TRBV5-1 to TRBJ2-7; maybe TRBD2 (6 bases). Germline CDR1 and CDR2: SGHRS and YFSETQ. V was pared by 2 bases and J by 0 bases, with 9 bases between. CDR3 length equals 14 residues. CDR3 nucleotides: TGCGCCAGCAGCTTAGGAGCGGGCTCCTACGAGCAGTACTTC. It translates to CASSLGAGSYEQYF.

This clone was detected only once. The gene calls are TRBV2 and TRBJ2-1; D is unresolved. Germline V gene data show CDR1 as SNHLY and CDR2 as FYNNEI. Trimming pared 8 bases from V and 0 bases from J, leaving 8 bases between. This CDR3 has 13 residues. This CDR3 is CASGQSSYNEQFF. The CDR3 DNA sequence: TGTGCCAGCGGGCAGAGCTCCTACAATGAGCAGTTCTTC.

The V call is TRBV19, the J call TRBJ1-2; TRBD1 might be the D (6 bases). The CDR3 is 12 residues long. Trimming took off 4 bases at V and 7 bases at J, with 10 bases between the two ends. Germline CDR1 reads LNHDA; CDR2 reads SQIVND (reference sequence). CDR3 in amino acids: CASSTQGIGYTF. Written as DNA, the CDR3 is TGTGCCAGTAGTACACAGGGAATTGGCTACACCTTC.

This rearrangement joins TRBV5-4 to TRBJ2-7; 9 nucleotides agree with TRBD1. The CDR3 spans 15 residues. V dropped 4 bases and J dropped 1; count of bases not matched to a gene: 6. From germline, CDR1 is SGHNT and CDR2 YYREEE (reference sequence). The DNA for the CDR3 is TGTGCCAGCAGCCAGGGACAGGGAGGGTCCTACGAGCAGTACTTC. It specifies CASSQGQGGSYEQYF.

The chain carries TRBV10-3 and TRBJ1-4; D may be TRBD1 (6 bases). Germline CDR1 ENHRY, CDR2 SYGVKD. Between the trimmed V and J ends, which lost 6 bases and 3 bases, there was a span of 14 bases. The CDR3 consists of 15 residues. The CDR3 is CAISRDTSANEKLFF. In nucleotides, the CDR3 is TGTGCCATCAGCCGGGACACCTCGGCTAATGAAAAACTGTTTTTT.

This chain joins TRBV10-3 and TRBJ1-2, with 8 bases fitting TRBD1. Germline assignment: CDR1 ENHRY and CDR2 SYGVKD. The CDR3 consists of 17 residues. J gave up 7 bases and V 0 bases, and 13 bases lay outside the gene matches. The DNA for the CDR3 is TGTGCCATCAGTGAGTCGATCCTACAGGGGGAAATGCGTGGCTACACCTTC. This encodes CAISESILQGEMRGYTF.

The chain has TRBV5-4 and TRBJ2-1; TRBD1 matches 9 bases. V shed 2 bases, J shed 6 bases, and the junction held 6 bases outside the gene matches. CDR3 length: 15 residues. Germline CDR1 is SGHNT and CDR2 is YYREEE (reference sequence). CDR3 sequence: CASSLSGTGSNEQFF. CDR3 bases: TGTGCCAGCAGCTTATCCGGGACAGGGAGCAATGAGCAGTTCTTC.

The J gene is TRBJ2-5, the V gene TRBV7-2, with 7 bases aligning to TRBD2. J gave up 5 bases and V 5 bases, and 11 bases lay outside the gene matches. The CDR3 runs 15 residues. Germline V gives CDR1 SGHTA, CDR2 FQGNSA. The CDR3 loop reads CASSPRGSGGETQYF. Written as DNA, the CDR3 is TGTGCCAGCAGCCCCCGGGGATCCGGGGGGGAGACCCAGTACTTC.

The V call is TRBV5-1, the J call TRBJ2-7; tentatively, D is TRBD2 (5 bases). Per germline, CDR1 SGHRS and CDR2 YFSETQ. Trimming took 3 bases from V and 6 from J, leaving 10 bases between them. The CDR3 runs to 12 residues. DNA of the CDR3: TGCGCCAGCAGCTCCGGGGATCGCGAGCAGTACTTC. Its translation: CASSSGDREQYF.

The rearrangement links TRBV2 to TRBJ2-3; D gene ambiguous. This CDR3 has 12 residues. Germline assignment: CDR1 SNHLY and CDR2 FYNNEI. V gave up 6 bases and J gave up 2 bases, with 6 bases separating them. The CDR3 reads CASSRSTDTQYF. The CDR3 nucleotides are TGTGCCAGCAGCCGTTCCACAGATACGCAGTATTTT.

This CDR3 reads CASSQGTGYGAGELFF. DNA for the CDR3: TGTGCCAGCAGCCAGGGAACCGGGTACGGGGCCGGGGAGCTGTTTTTT. V gene TRBV3-1 (or the pseudogene TRBV3-2) combines with J gene TRBJ2-2, with D possibly TRBD2 on 5 matching bases. Germline values: CDR1 LGHDT, CDR2 YNNKEL (reference sequence). The V gene lost 3 bases and the J gene lost 6 bases, with 17 bases spanning the gap. This CDR3 spans 16 amino acids.

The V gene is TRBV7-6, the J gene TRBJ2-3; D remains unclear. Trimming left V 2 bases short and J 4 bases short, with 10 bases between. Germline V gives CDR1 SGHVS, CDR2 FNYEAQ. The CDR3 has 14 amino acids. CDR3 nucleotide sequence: TGTGCCAGCAGCTTATCGCCAGAAGCAGATACGCAGTATTTT. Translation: CASSLSPEADTQYF.

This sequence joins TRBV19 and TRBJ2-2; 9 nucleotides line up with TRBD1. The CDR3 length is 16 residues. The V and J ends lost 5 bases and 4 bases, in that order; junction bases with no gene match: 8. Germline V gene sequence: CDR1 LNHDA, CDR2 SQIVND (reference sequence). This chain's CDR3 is CASSPRTGALTGELFF. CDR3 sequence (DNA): TGTGCCAGTAGTCCCCGGACAGGGGCGCTCACCGGGGAGCTGTTTTTT. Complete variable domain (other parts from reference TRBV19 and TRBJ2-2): DGGITQSPKYLFRKEGQNVTLSCEQNLNHDAMYWYRQDPGQGLRLIYYSQIVNDFQKGDIAEGYSVSREKKESFPLTVTSAQKNPTAFYLCASSPRTGALTGELFFGEGSRLTVL.

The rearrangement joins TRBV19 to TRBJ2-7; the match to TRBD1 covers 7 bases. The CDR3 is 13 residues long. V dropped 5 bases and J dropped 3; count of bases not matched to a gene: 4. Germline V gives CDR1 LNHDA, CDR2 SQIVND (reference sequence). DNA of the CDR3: TGTGCCAGTAGTGATGACAGGGACTACGAGCAGTACTTC. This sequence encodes CASSDDRDYEQYF.

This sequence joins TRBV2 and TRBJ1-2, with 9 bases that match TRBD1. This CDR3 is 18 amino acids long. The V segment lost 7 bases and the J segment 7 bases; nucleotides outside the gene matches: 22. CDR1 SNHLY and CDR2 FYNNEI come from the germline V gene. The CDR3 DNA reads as TGTGCCAGCACCCCACTACCGGGACAGGGCGCGCGAGTAGGTGGCTACACCTTC. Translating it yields CASTPLPGQGARVGGYTF.

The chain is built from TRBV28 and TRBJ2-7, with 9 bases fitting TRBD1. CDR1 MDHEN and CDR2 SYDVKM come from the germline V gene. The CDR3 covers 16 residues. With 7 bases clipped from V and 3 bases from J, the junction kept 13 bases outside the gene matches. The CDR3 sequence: CASTRAGTGFFYEQYF. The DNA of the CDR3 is TGTGCCAGCACAAGAGCCGGGACAGGGTTTTTCTACGAGCAGTACTTC.

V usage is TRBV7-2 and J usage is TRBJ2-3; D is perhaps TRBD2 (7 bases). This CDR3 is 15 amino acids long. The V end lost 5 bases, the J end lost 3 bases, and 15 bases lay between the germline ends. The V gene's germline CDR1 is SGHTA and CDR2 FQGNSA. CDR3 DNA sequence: TGTGCCAGCAGCCCTTGGGGGGGGGCAACAGATACGCAGTATTTT. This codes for CASSPWGGATDTQYF. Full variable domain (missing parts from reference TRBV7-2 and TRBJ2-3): GAGVSQSPSNKVTEKGKDVELRCDPISGHTALYWYRQSLGQGLEFLIYFQGNSAPDKSGLPSDRFSAERTGGSVSTLTIQRTQQEDSAVYLCASSPWGGATDTQYFGPGTRLTVL.

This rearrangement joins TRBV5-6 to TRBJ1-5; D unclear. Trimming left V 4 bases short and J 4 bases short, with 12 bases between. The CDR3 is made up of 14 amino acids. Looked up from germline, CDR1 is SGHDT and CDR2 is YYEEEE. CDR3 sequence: CASSARGWNQPQHF. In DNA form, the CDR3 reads TGTGCCAGCAGCGCTCGGGGATGGAATCAGCCCCAGCATTTT.

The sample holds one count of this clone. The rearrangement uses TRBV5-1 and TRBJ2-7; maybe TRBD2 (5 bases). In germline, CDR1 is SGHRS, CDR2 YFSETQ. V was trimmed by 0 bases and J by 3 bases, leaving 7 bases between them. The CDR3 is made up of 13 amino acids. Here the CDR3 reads CASSLDGSYEQYF. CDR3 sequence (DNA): TGCGCCAGCAGCTTGGATGGGAGCTACGAGCAGTACTTC.

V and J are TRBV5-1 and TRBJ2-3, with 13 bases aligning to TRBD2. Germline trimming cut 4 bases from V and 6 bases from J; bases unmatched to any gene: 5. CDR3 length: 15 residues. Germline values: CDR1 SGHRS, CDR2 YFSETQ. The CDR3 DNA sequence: TGCGCCAGCAGCCCCGGGACTAGCGGGGTCGATACGCAGTATTTT. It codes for CASSPGTSGVDTQYF.

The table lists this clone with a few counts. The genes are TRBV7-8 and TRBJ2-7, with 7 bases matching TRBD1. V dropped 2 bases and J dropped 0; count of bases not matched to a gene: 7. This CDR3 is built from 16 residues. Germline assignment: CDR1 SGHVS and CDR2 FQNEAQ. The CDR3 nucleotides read TGTGCCAGCAGCTTAACACAGGGGCCCCGCTCCTACGAGCAGTACTTC. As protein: CASSLTQGPRSYEQYF. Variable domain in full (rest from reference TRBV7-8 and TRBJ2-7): GAGVSQSPRYKVAKRGQDVALRCDPISGHVSLFWYQQALGQGPEFLTYFQNEAQLDKSGLPSDRFFAERPEGSVSTLKIQRTQQEDSAVYLCASSLTQGPRSYEQYFGPGTRLTVT.

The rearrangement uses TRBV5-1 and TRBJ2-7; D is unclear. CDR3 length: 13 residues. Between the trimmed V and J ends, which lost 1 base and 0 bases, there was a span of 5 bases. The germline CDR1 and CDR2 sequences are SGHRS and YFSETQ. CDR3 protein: CASSLYSSYEQYF. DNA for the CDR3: TGCGCCAGCAGCTTGTACAGCTCCTACGAGCAGTACTTC. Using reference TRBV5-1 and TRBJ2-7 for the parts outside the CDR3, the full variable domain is KAGVTQTPRYLIKTRGQQVTLSCSPISGHRSVSWYQQTPGQGLQFLFEYFSETQRNKGNFPGRFSGRQFSNSRSEMNVSTLELGDSALYLCASSLYSSYEQYFGPGTRLTVT.

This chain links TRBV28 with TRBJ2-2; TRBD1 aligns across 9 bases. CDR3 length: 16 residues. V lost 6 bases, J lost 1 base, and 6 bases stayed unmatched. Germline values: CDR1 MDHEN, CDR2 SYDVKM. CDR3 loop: CASSRTGVRNTGELFF. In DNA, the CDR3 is TGTGCCAGCAGCAGGACAGGGGTCAGGAACACCGGGGAGCTGTTTTTT.